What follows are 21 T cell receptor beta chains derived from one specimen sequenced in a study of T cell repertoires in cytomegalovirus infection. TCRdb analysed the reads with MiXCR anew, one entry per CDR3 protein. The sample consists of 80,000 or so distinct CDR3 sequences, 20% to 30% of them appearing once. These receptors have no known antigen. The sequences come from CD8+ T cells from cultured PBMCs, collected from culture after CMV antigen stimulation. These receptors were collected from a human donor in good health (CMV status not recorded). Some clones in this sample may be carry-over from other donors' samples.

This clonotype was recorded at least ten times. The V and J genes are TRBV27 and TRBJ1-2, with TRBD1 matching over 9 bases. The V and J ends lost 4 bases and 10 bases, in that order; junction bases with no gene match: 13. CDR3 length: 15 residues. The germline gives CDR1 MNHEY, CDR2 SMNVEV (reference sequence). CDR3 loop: CASSSLPLTGGNYTF. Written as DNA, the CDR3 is TGTGCCAGCAGTTCCCTCCCCCTGACAGGGGGAAACTACACCTTC.

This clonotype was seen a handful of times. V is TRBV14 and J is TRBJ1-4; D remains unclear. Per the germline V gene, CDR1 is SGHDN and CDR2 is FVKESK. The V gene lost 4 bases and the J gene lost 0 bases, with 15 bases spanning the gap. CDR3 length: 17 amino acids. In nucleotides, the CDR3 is TGTGCCAGCAGCCGCCTAGCCTCCAGTACAACTAATGAAAAACTGTTTTTT. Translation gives CASSRLASSTTNEKLFF.

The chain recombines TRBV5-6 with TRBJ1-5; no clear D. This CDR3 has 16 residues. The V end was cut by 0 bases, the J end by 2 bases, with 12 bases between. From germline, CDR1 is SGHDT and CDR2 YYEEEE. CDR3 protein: CASSLALTEGNQPQHF. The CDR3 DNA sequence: TGTGCCAGCAGCTTGGCCTTGACCGAGGGCAATCAGCCCCAGCATTTT.

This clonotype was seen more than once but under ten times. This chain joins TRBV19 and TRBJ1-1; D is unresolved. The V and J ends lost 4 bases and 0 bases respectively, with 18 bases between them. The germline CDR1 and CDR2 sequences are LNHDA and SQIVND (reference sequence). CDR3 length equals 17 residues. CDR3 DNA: TGTGCCAGTAGTAACGTCTGGAGAGAAGGGATGAACACTGAAGCTTTCTTT. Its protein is CASSNVWREGMNTEAFF.

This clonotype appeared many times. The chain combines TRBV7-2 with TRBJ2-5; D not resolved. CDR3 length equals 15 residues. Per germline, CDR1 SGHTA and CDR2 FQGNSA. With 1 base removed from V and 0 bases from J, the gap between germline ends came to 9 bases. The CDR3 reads CASSLVHGNQETQYF. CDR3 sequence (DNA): TGTGCCAGCAGCTTAGTTCACGGAAACCAAGAGACCCAGTACTTC.

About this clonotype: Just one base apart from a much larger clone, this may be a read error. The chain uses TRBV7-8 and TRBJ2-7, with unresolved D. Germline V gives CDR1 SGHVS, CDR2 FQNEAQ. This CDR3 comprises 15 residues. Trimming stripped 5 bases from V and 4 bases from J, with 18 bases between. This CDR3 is CASSLIRVTDYEQYF. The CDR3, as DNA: TGTGCCAGCAGCCTTATAAGGGTCACCGATTACGAGCAGTACTTC.

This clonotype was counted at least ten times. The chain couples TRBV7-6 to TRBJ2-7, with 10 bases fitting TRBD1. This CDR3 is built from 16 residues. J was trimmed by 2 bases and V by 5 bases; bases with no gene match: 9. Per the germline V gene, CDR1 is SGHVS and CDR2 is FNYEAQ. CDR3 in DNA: TGTGCCAGCAGCCATAGTTCCGGGACAGGGGCCTACGAGCAGTACTTC. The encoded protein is CASSHSSGTGAYEQYF.

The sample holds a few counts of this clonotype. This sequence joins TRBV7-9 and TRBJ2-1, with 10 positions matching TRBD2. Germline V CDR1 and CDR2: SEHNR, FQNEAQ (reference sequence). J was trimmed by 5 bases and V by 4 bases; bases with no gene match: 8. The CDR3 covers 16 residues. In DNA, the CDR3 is TGTGCCAGCAGCTCACGGGTAGCGGGAGGCCACAATGAGCAGTTCTTC. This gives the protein CASSSRVAGGHNEQFF.

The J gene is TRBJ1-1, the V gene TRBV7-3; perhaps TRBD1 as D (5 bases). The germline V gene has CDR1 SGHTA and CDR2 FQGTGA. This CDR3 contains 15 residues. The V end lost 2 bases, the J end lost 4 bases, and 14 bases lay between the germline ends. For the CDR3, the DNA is TGTGCCAGCAGCTTAGGGGGGTCCCACGCCACTGAAGCTTTCTTT. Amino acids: CASSLGGSHATEAFF.

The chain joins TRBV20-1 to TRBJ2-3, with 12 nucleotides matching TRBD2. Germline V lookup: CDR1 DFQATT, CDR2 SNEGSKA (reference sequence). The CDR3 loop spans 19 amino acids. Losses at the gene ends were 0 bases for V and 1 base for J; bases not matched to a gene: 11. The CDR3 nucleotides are TGCAGTGCTAGAGATGAGAGCCTCGGACTAGCGGGGCGCACAGATACGCAGTATTTT. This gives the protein CSARDESLGLAGRTDTQYF.

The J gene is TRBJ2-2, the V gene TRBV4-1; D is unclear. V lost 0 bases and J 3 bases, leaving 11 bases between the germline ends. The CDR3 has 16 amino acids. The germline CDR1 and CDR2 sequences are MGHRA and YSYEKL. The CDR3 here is CASSQDESDYTGELFF. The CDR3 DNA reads TGCGCCAGCAGCCAAGATGAGTCAGATTACACCGGGGAGCTGTTTTTT.

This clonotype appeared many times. CDR3 bases: TGTGCCAGCAGCCAAGCAACAGGGGGGACTGAAGCTTTCTTT. This encodes CASSQATGGTEAFF. This sequence joins TRBV7-9 and TRBJ1-1; 8 bases are shared with TRBD1. There are 14 residues in the CDR3. Unmatched junction bases numbered 7, after V lost 5 bases and J lost 5 bases. CDR1 is SEHNR and CDR2 is FQNEAQ in the germline V gene (reference sequence).

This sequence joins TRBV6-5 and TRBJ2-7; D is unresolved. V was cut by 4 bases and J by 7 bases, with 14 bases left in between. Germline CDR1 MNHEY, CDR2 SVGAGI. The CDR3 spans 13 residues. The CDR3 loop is CASSSTDLMEQYF. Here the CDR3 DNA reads TGTGCCAGCAGTTCCACCGACCTGATGGAGCAGTACTTC.

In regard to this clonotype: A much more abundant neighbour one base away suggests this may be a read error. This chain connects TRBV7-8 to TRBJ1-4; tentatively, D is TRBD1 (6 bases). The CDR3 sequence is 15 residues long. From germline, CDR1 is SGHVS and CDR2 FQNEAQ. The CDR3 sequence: CASSPSTGGREKQFF. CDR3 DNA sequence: TGTGCCAGCAGCCCTTCGACAGGAGGAAGAGAAAAACAGTTTTTT.

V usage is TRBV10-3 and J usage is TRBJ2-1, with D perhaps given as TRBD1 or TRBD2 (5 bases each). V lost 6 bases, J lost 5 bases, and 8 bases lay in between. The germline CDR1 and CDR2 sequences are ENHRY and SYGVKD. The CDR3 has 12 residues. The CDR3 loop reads CAIRGTHNEQFF. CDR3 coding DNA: TGTGCCATCAGGGGGACCCACAATGAGCAGTTCTTC.

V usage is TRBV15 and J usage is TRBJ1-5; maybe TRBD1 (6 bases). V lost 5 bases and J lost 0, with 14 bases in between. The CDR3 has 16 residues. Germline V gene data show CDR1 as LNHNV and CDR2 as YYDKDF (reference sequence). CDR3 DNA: TGTGCCACCAGCGGGAGGGGGGGGCCTAGCAATCAGCCCCAGCATTTT. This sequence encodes CATSGRGGPSNQPQHF.

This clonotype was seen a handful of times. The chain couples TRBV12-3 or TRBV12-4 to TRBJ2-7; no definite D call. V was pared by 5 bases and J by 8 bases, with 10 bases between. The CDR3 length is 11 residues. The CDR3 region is CASSPGPKQYF. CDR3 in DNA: TGTGCCAGCAGTCCCGGGCCTAAGCAGTACTTC.

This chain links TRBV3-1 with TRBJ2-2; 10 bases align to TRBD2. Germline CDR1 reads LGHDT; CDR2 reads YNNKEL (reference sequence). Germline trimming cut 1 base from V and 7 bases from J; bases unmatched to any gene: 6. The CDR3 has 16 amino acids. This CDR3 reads CASSQVLAGEVGELFF. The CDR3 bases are TGTGCCAGCAGCCAAGTGCTAGCGGGGGAAGTCGGGGAGCTGTTTTTT. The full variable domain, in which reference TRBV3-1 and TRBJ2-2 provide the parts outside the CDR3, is DTAVSQTPKYLVTQMGNDKSIKCEQNLGHDTMYWYKQDSKKFLKIMFSYNNKELIINETVPNRFSPKSPDKAHLNLHINSLELGDSAVYFCASSQVLAGEVGELFFGEGSRLTVL.

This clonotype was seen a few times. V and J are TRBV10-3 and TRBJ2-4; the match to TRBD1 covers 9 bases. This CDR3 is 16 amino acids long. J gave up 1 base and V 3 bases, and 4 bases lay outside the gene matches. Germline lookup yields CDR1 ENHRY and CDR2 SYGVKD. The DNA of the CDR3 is TGTGCCATCAGTGATACCGACAGGGGGGCCAAAAACATTCAGTACTTC. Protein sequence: CAISDTDRGAKNIQYF.

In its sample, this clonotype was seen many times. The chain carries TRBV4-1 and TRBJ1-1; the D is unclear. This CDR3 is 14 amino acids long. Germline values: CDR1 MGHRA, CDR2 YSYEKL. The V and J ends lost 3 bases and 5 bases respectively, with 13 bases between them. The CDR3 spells CASSHENFGTEAFF. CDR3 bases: TGCGCCAGCAGCCACGAAAACTTCGGTACTGAAGCTTTCTTT.

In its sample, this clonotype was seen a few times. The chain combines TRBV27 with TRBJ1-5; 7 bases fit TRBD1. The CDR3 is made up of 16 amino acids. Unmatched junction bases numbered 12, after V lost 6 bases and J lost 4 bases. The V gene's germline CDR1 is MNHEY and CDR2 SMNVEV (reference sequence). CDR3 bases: TGTGCCAGCAGGGAGGGGGATACAGGGGATAATCAGCCCCAGCATTTT. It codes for CASREGDTGDNQPQHF.